These T cell receptor beta chains were read from a single sample in a study of cytomegalovirus exposure and HLA in healthy donors. This table comes from immunoSEQ multiplex PCR, and its TCRdb copy is limited to in-frame clones, with some not included. Among 140,000 to 150,000 clones listed, around three quarters were seen once. Sequences were obtained from PBMCs. These receptors were taken from a man aged 35 to 55 in good health and CMV-seropositive. CDR3s include the opening cysteine and the closing phenylalanine or tryptophan. D genes are given only for firm matches. Clone size, where shown, is once, few, many, or a class for clones that have expanded.

TRBV30	NA	TRBJ1-2	NA	CAWSTGTSNYGYTF	TGTGCCTGGAGTACGGGTACCTCTAACTATGGCTACACCTTC
TRBV11-2	NA	TRBJ1-4	NA	CASSLLANEKLFF	TGTGCCAGCAGCTTACTAGCTAATGAAAAACTGTTTTTT
TRBV28	NA	TRBJ2-3	NA	CASSGGSTDTRYF	TGTGCCAGCAGCGGAGGGAGCACAGATACGCGGTATTTT
TRBV30	TRBD1	TRBJ2-7	NA	CAWRVTGGGFQQYF	TGTGCCTGGAGAGTAACAGGGGGAGGATTCCAGCAGTACTTC
TRBV5-1	TRBD2	TRBJ2-3	NA	CASSLSGSEDTQYF	TGCGCCAGCAGCTTGAGCGGGAGTGAAGATACGCAGTATTTT
TRBV9	TRBD1	TRBJ1-4	NA	CASSVENRGDKLFF	TGTGCCAGCAGCGTAGAAAACAGGGGAGACAAACTGTTTTTT
TRBV5-4	TRBD2	TRBJ2-7	NA	CAWGLAGASYEQYF	TGTGCCTGGGGATTAGCGGGAGCCTCCTACGAGCAGTACTTC
TRBV25-1	NA	TRBJ1-4	few	CASSDENRPWILFF	TGTGCCAGCAGTGACGAAAACAGGCCTTGGATACTGTTTTTT
TRBV11-3	TRBD1	TRBJ2-7	NA	CASSSGQGSSYEQYF	TGTGCCAGCAGCTCCGGACAGGGAAGCTCCTACGAGCAGTACTTC
TRBV5-5	NA	TRBJ1-2	NA	CASSLAVGISGYTF	TGTGCCAGCAGCTTGGCTGTCGGGATTTCTGGCTACACCTTC
TRBV6-5	TRBD1	TRBJ1-1	NA	CASSPRWQGGAFF	TGTGCCAGCAGTCCCCGGTGGCAGGGGGGTGCTTTCTTT
TRBV6-6	NA	TRBJ1-1	NA	CASTRRGGTRNTEAFF	TGTGCCAGCACCAGACGCGGAGGGACGAGGAACACTGAAGCTTTCTTT
TRBV7-9	TRBD1	TRBJ1-2	NA	CSSSSSGTGFYGYTF	TGTTCCAGCAGTTCTTCCGGGACAGGGTTCTATGGCTACACCTTC
TRBV6-5	TRBD2	TRBJ2-7	few	CASGGGGTYEQYF	TGTGCCAGCGGGGGCGGGGGGACCTACGAGCAGTACTTC
TRBV4-1	NA	TRBJ1-1	NA	CASSPTRGPEAFF	TGCGCCAGCAGCCCGACCCGAGGGCCTGAAGCTTTCTTT
TRBV9	NA	TRBJ2-1	NA	CASSATDNSYNEQFF	TGTGCCAGCAGCGCAACGGACAACTCCTACAATGAGCAGTTCTTC
TRBV19	NA	TRBJ2-7	NA	CASSIDRGTPYEQYF	TGTGCCAGTAGTATAGACAGGGGAACCCCCTACGAGCAGTACTTC
TRBV13	TRBD2	TRBJ2-2	once	CASSELAGTNTGELFF	TGTGCCAGCAGCGAATTAGCGGGGACGAACACCGGGGAGCTGTTTTTT
TRBV28	TRBD1	TRBJ1-4	NA	CASSEATGLSEKLFF	TGTGCCAGCAGTGAAGCGACAGGGTTGTCGGAAAAACTGTTTTTT
TRBV11-2	TRBD2	TRBJ2-3	NA	CASSRLARADTQYF	TGTGCCAGCAGCCGACTAGCTCGCGCAGATACGCAGTATTTT
TRBV5-6	NA	TRBJ2-2	NA	CASSLGLHSNSGELFF	TGTGCCAGCAGCTTGGGGCTGCACAGCAATTCCGGGGAGCTGTTTTTT
TRBV4-2	TRBD2	TRBJ2-2	once	CASSLGTSGRNTGELFF	TGTGCCAGCAGCCTCGGGACTAGCGGGAGGAACACCGGGGAGCTGTTTTTT
TRBV6-1	NA	TRBJ1-4	NA	CASSEMEGTNEKLFF	TGTGCCAGCAGTGAAATGGAGGGAACTAATGAAAAACTGTTTTTT
TRBV11-3	NA	TRBJ1-1	once	CASSFRGGTTEAFF	TGTGCCAGCAGCTTCAGGGGTGGGACCACTGAAGCTTTCTTT
TRBV5-6	NA	TRBJ1-2	NA	CASSFLRVEDTYNGYTF	TGTGCCAGCAGCTTCCTACGGGTTGAGGACACGTATAATGGCTACACCTTC
TRBV7-9	NA	TRBJ1-1	once	CASSLMATEAFF	TGTGCCAGCAGCTTAATGGCCACTGAAGCTTTCTTT
TRBV19	TRBD2	TRBJ2-1	NA	CASRLAGPYNEQFF	TGTGCCAGTCGACTAGCGGGCCCGTACAATGAGCAGTTCTTC
TRBV30	NA	TRBJ1-2	NA	CAWSPGVNYGYTF	TGTGCCTGGAGTCCGGGGGTTAACTATGGCTACACCTTC
TRBV9	NA	TRBJ2-7	NA	CASSAPGSYEQYF	TGTGCCAGCAGCGCCCCAGGTTCCTACGAGCAGTACTTC
TRBV28	NA	TRBJ1-1	NA	CASSLSTALREAFF	TGTGCCAGCAGCCTCTCGACAGCACTGAGAGAAGCTTTCTTT
TRBV15	TRBD1	TRBJ2-3	NA	CATSRDLDRENTDTQYF	TGTGCCACCAGCAGAGACTTAGACAGGGAGAATACAGATACGCAGTATTTT
TRBV7-9	TRBD1	TRBJ1-1	few	CSSSTRQGADTEAFF	TGTTCCAGCAGCACGCGACAGGGGGCAGACACTGAAGCTTTCTTT
TRBV10-1	TRBD1	TRBJ2-7	NA	CASSESSGPLAQGIEQYF	TGCGCCAGCAGTGAGTCATCAGGGCCGCTCGCACAGGGGATCGAGCAGTACTTC
TRBV19	NA	TRBJ1-4	few	CASSTQQGTNEKLFF	TGTGCCAGTAGTACACAGCAGGGAACTAATGAAAAACTGTTTTTT
TRBV5-6	TRBD2	TRBJ2-1	NA	CASSLAPSGGYNEQFF	TGTGCCAGCAGCTTGGCCCCTAGCGGGGGTTACAATGAGCAGTTCTTC